This passage covers 28 T cell receptor beta chains from one sample sequenced in a study of T cell repertoires in cytomegalovirus infection. In TCRdb, the reads were re-called with MiXCR into one record per CDR3 protein. In the table there are about 360,000 distinct CDR3 sequences, about a sixth of which are singletons. Sequencing was done on a sample of PBMCs. The receptors were sampled from a human donor in good health (CMV status not recorded). Some clones in this sample may be carry-over from other donors' samples.

This clonotype was observed at least ten times. V and J are TRBV6-6 and TRBJ2-7; 9 positions agree with TRBD1. V lost 2 bases and J lost 2; bases outside the gene matches: 7. CDR1 is MNHNY, CDR2 SVGAGI, per germline (reference sequence). The CDR3 loop spans 16 amino acids. The CDR3 loop is CASSYKQGATAYEQYF. CDR3 nucleotide sequence: TGTGCCAGCAGTTACAAACAGGGGGCTACAGCCTACGAGCAGTACTTC.

There are many counts of this clonotype. The J gene is TRBJ1-6, the V gene TRBV7-9; D is undetermined. Trimming stripped 4 bases from V and 10 bases from J, with 23 bases between. Looked up from germline, CDR1 is SEHNR and CDR2 is FQNEAQ (reference sequence). The CDR3 consists of 17 residues. The DNA of the CDR3 is TGTGCCAGCAGCTCCCATGAGGGAGGAGGCGCCAGCTCACCCCTCCACTTT. Translating gives CASSSHEGGGASSPLHF.

To note about this clonotype: A much larger clone lies a single base off, so this may be a read error. V usage is TRBV12-3 or TRBV12-4 and J usage is TRBJ2-3, with D perhaps TRBD2 (5 bases). This CDR3 contains 12 residues. Trimming cost V 6 bases and J 5 bases, with 9 bases left between them. CDR3 sequence reads: CASSPEEDTQYF. For the CDR3, the DNA is TGTGCCAGCAGCCCGGAGGAAGATACGCAGTATTTT.

This chain uses TRBV5-1 with TRBJ2-5; 11 bases are a match to TRBD2. V lost 0 bases, J lost 4 bases, and 5 bases stayed unmatched. The length of the CDR3 is 16 residues. Germline CDR1 SGHRS, CDR2 YFSETQ. CDR3 amino acids: CASSLVPSGRSETQYF. The DNA for the CDR3 is TGCGCCAGCAGCTTGGTTCCTAGCGGGAGGTCAGAGACCCAGTACTTC.

This clonotype has at least ten counts. The genes are TRBV5-4 and TRBJ1-4; D unclear. The CDR3 is 13 residues long. The V end lost 6 bases, the J end lost 4 bases, and 10 bases lay between the germline ends. Germline CDR1 is SGHNT and CDR2 is YYREEE (reference sequence). The CDR3 here is CASKKSGNEKLFF. The CDR3 nucleotides are TGTGCCAGCAAGAAGTCGGGTAATGAAAAACTGTTTTTT.

This clonotype has at least ten counts. The gene calls are TRBV7-2 and TRBJ1-2; the match to TRBD1 covers 8 bases. The germline CDR1 and CDR2 sequences are SGHTA and FQGNSA. The CDR3 totals 15 residues. V lost 6 bases to trimming and J lost 4 bases; unmatched junction nucleotides: 10. CDR3 in DNA: TGTGCCAGCAGTCAACGACAGGGGTTCAGCTATGGCTACACCTTC. It translates to CASSQRQGFSYGYTF.

The chain's CDR3 is CAISDYNPNSGNTIYF. The CDR3, as DNA: TGTGCCATCAGTGACTATAATCCTAACTCTGGAAACACCATATATTTT. The chain couples TRBV10-3 to TRBJ1-3; no clear D gene. Germline loops: CDR1 ENHRY, CDR2 SYGVKD. V lost 3 bases and J 0 bases, leaving 12 bases between the germline ends. This CDR3 contains 16 residues.

Ten or more counts support this clonotype. V and J are TRBV6-5 and TRBJ2-5; possible D gene TRBD1, 6 bases. V was pared by 2 bases and J by 2 bases, with 9 bases between. This CDR3 spans 14 amino acids. Per germline, CDR1 MNHEY and CDR2 SVGAGI. The CDR3 sequence is CASSYADRQETQYF. In DNA, the CDR3 is TGTGCCAGCAGTTACGCGGACAGACAAGAGACCCAGTACTTC.

This clonotype was seen many times. V and J are TRBV27 and TRBJ1-5; no firm D call. V was trimmed by 10 bases and J by 5 bases, leaving 15 bases between them. The germline CDR1 and CDR2 sequences are MNHEY and SMNVEV (reference sequence). This CDR3 region has 13 residues. Here the CDR3 DNA reads TGTGCCATCCCGCCTCTTGGTTATCAGCCCCAGCATTTT. Its protein is CAIPPLGYQPQHF.

The V and J genes are TRBV20-1 and TRBJ2-3, with a possible D match to TRBD2 (7 bases). With 5 bases removed from V and 1 base from J, the gap between germline ends came to 16 bases. CDR3 size: 15 residues. The germline V gene has CDR1 DFQATT and CDR2 SNEGSKA (reference sequence). In DNA, the CDR3 is TGCAGTGCTGCCCGTAGGGGGGGGGGCACAGATACGCAGTATTTT. Protein sequence: CSAARRGGGTDTQYF.

This clonotype appeared a few times. The chain has TRBV10-3 and TRBJ1-2, with a weak D call TRBD1 (6 bases). The germline V gene encodes CDR1 ENHRY and CDR2 SYGVKD. The CDR3 totals 17 residues. Trimming left V 4 bases short and J 3 bases short, with 21 bases between. The CDR3 DNA follows: TGTGCCATCAGTGGGGGGACACCCCAAGAAAGGTACTATGGCTACACCTTC. Its translation: CAISGGTPQERYYGYTF.

This clonotype was picked up a small number of times. V gene TRBV6-2 or TRBV6-3 combines with J gene TRBJ2-1; the match to TRBD2 covers 11 bases. The CDR3 runs to 16 residues. The V gene end was trimmed by 6 bases and the J gene end by 7 bases; junction bases not matched to a gene: 11. Germline V CDR1 and CDR2: MNHEY, SVGEGT. CDR3 sequence: CASSLLAGGPWNEQFF. The CDR3 DNA is TGTGCCAGCAGCCTCTTAGCGGGAGGGCCTTGGAATGAGCAGTTCTTC.

This clonotype was counted only a few times. The genes are TRBV25-1 and TRBJ2-7; D may be TRBD1 (6 bases). Germline loops: CDR1 MGHDK, CDR2 SYGVNS. The V and J ends lost 6 bases and 2 bases respectively, with 14 bases between them. The length of the CDR3 is 14 residues. CDR3 loop: CASRAPGTTYEQYF. CDR3 coding DNA: TGTGCCAGCAGAGCCCCAGGGACAACCTACGAGCAGTACTTC.

As to this clonotype: A much larger clonotype is one base distant, so this may be a read error. This CDR3 reads CASSSAPGGGMKYF. The CDR3 nucleotides read TGTGCCAGCAGCTCAGCGCCGGGAGGGGGCATGAAGTACTTC. The V and J genes are TRBV7-2 and TRBJ2-7; D possibly corresponds to TRBD2 (8 bases). V lost 4 bases and J 11 bases, leaving 21 bases between the germline ends. This CDR3 has 14 residues. Per germline, CDR1 SGHTA and CDR2 FQGNSA. Full variable domain (outside the CDR3, taken from reference TRBV7-2 and TRBJ2-7): GAGVSQSPSNKVTEKGKDVELRCDPISGHTALYWYRQSLGQGLEFLIYFQGNSAPDKSGLPSDRFSAERTGGSVSTLTIQRTQQEDSAVYLCASSSAPGGGMKYFGPGTRLTVT.

There are many counts of this clonotype. V gene TRBV7-2 combines with J gene TRBJ2-7; D remains ambiguous. Germline V CDR1 and CDR2: SGHTA, FQGNSA. V was trimmed by 5 bases and J by 5 bases, leaving 10 bases between them. The CDR3 has 12 residues. In DNA form, the CDR3 reads TGTGCCAGCAGCCAGACCTCTAACGAGCAGTACTTC. Residues: CASSQTSNEQYF.

The chain recombines TRBV28 with TRBJ1-5; perhaps TRBD1 as D (5 bases). The V gene's germline CDR1 is MDHEN and CDR2 SYDVKM. The CDR3 runs 15 residues. V lost 2 bases and J 5 bases, leaving 13 bases between the germline ends. The CDR3 DNA is TGTGCCAGCAGTTTAAAGGCGCGGGGGGATCAGCCCCAGCATTTT. Its translation is CASSLKARGDQPQHF.

This clonotype was recorded many times. V is TRBV28 and J is TRBJ2-1; 8 bases fit TRBD2. In germline, CDR1 is MDHEN, CDR2 SYDVKM. Trimming cost V 3 bases and J 1 base; bases outside gene matches: 11. The CDR3 runs 18 residues. DNA for the CDR3: TGTGCCAGCAGTTTCGATAAGGCGGGAGGTTTATCCTACAATGAGCAGTTCTTC. Protein: CASSFDKAGGLSYNEQFF.

This clonotype has a handful of counts. CDR3 sequence reads: CASSREQGSQRSPLHF. Written as DNA, the CDR3 is TGTGCCAGCAGCCGGGAACAGGGGTCCCAACGTTCACCCCTCCACTTT. The rearrangement links TRBV4-2 to TRBJ1-6; TRBD1 matches at 7 bases. CDR1 and CDR2 (germline): LGHNA, YNFKEQ. The CDR3 is 16 amino acids. V lost 4 bases, J lost 9 bases, and 12 bases stayed unmatched.

This clonotype was observed a handful of times. The CDR3 is CASSYGLTNSPLHF. DNA of the CDR3: TGTGCCAGCAGTTACGGGCTGACTAATTCACCCCTCCACTTT. The rearrangement joins TRBV6-6 to TRBJ1-6; no reliable D call. Trimming pared 2 bases from V and 6 bases from J, leaving 8 bases between. The germline CDR1 and CDR2 sequences are MNHNY and SVGAGI (reference sequence). The CDR3 contains 14 residues.

This rearrangement joins TRBV5-6 to TRBJ2-1, with 7 bases aligning to TRBD2. The J segment lost 4 bases and the V segment lost 4 bases, leaving 8 bases of the junction unmatched. The CDR3 runs to 15 residues. The germline V gene encodes CDR1 SGHDT and CDR2 YYEEEE. CDR3 coding DNA: TGTGCCAGCAGCACCGGGGACTACTCTTACAATGAGCAGTTCTTC. Protein sequence: CASSTGDYSYNEQFF. The whole variable domain, filled in from reference TRBV5-6 and TRBJ2-1, reads DAGVTQSPTHLIKTRGQQVTLRCSPKSGHDTVSWYQQALGQGPQFIFQYYEEEERQRGNFPDRFSGHQFPNYSSELNVNALLLGDSALYLCASSTGDYSYNEQFFGPGTRLTVL.

This clonotype was picked up a small number of times. This may be a read error: a much more frequent sequence differs by one nucleotide. DNA of the CDR3: TGTGCCAGCAGCTTAATGGGCTCTGGAAACACCATATATTTT. It translates to CASSLMGSGNTIYF. The V call is TRBV11-2, the J call TRBJ1-3; D uncertain. Trimming took 2 bases from V and 0 from J, leaving 5 bases between them. Germline loops: CDR1 SGHAT, CDR2 FQNNGV. The CDR3 consists of 14 residues. Looking up the rest from reference TRBV11-2 and TRBJ1-3 gives the full variable domain: EAGVAQSPRYKIIEKRQSVAFWCNPISGHATLYWYQQILGQGPKLLIQFQNNGVVDDSQLPKDRFSAERLKGVDSTLKIQPAKLEDSAVYLCASSLMGSGNTIYFGEGSWLTVV.

Ten or more counts support this clonotype. This chain joins TRBV25-1 and TRBJ2-7; 13 bases map to TRBD2. The V and J ends lost 4 bases and 6 bases, in that order; junction bases with no gene match: 0. The CDR3 is 13 residues long. Germline assignment: CDR1 MGHDK and CDR2 SYGVNS. The chain's CDR3 is CASSGLAGGEQYF. CDR3 bases: TGTGCCAGCAGTGGACTAGCGGGAGGCGAGCAGTACTTC.

V usage is TRBV15 and J usage is TRBJ2-6; maybe TRBD1 (6 bases). Germline CDR1 reads LNHNV; CDR2 reads YYDKDF (reference sequence). The CDR3 length is 17 residues. Between the trimmed V and J ends, which lost 5 bases and 0 bases, there was a span of 14 bases. The CDR3 protein is CATSPRTAFSGANVLTF. The CDR3 DNA reads as TGTGCCACCAGCCCTAGGACAGCCTTCTCTGGGGCCAACGTCCTGACTTTC.

This clonotype was seen many times. The chain combines TRBV7-6 with TRBJ1-2; D is possibly TRBD1 (6 bases). V was cut by 3 bases and J by 6 bases, with 32 bases left in between. This CDR3 comprises 20 residues. The germline V gene has CDR1 SGHVS and CDR2 FNYEAQ. CDR3: CASSLLAGGALSTGSNGYTF. CDR3 in DNA: TGTGCCAGCAGCTTGCTCGCGGGAGGGGCCCTCTCAACAGGGTCTAATGGCTACACCTTC.

This clonotype was observed a few times. The chain recombines TRBV7-2 with TRBJ2-5; no clear D. The CDR3 consists of 15 residues. Trimming took 1 base from V and 4 from J, leaving 13 bases between them. In germline, CDR1 is SGHTA, CDR2 FQGNSA. Here the CDR3 DNA reads TGTGCCAGCAGCTTAGGAGCAGGCCTAGGAGAGACCCAGTACTTC. It is translated as CASSLGAGLGETQYF.

In its sample, this clonotype was seen a few times. The chain is built from TRBV7-9 and TRBJ1-3, with 7 nucleotides matching TRBD1. This CDR3 has 14 residues. Unmatched junction bases numbered 4, after V lost 8 bases and J lost 0 bases. Germline-derived CDR1 and CDR2 are SEHNR and FQNEAQ (reference sequence). The CDR3 nucleotides read TGTGCCAGCCAGGGGGGACCCTCTGGAAACACCATATATTTT. This codes for CASQGGPSGNTIYF.

The V gene is TRBV10-3, the J gene TRBJ2-7; D might be TRBD1 (5 bases). The CDR3 spans 13 residues. V was pared by 10 bases and J by 2 bases, with 15 bases between. The germline V gene has CDR1 ENHRY and CDR2 SYGVKD. This chain's CDR3 is CASKGEPAYEQYF. CDR3 nucleotides: TGTGCCAGTAAAGGGGAACCCGCCTACGAGCAGTACTTC.

The sample holds a few counts of this clonotype. The chain is built from TRBV2 and TRBJ2-5, with 9 bases fitting TRBD2. This CDR3 is 15 amino acids long. The trim removed 2 bases at V and 1 base at J, leaving 2 bases unmatched. The germline CDR1 and CDR2 sequences are SNHLY and FYNNEI. The CDR3 nucleotides read TGTGCCAGCAGTGAACTAGCGGGACCCCAAGAGACCCAGTACTTC. This translates into CASSELAGPQETQYF.